This TCR beta chain was captured in a study of control samples from healthy donors and cancer patients. This clone was detected once. The ends were cut back, 7 bases at V and 6 bases at J, with 15 bases in the middle. Germline V gives CDR1 SNHLY, CDR2 FYNNEI. CDR3 length: 14 amino acids. Profiled with immunoSEQ multiplex PCR; TCRdb holds only in-frame clones, not every one. Altogether 70,000 or so clones are present, approximately 89% being singletons, with the ten largest covering about 20%. Material for sequencing was PBMCs. V is TRBV2 and J is TRBJ2-2; D remains ambiguous. The sequence derives from a man in his fifties or sixties with lung cancer. The CDR3 nucleotides are TGTGCCAGCAATTGGGCTACTCGCGCCGGGGAGCTGTTTTTT. Translation: CASNWATRAGELFF.